A single sample gave rise to the 15 T cell receptor beta chains below, sequenced in a study of graft-versus-host responses after intestinal transplantation. Profiling relied on immunoSEQ multiplex PCR, and the TCRdb table lists in-frame clones only, not all of them. The table records about 120,000 clones, 90% of them present only once. Their specific antigens are unknown. This specimen was unstimulated CD4+ T cells sorted from spleen or lymph node cells, taken before intestinal transplant. These receptors were collected from a human donor who received an intestinal transplant.

This rearrangement joins TRBV7-9 to TRBJ2-1; 9 bases map to TRBD2. The CDR3 runs to 15 residues. The J segment lost 8 bases and the V segment lost 5 bases, leaving 10 bases of the junction unmatched. Germline V gene data show CDR1 as SEHNR and CDR2 as FQNEAQ (reference sequence). The CDR3 DNA reads as TGTGCCAGCAGCCCCCGAGGACTAGCGCCCGATGAGCAGTTCTTC. It codes for CASSPRGLAPDEQFF.

The sample holds a few counts of this clone. The V call is TRBV4-2, the J call TRBJ1-1, with a possible D match to TRBD1 (6 bases). CDR3 length equals 15 residues. V was trimmed by 3 bases and J by 0 bases, leaving 11 bases between them. The germline V gene encodes CDR1 LGHNA and CDR2 YNFKEQ. The CDR3: CASSQGTPVNTEAFF. The CDR3 nucleotides are TGTGCCAGCAGCCAGGGGACACCCGTGAACACTGAAGCTTTCTTT.

About this clone: The germline gene is not matched at one end of the junction; a read error may be the cause. This chain links TRBV25-1 with TRBJ1-2; D ambiguous. This CDR3 contains 11 residues. From germline, CDR1 is MGHDK and CDR2 SYGVNS. The DNA of the CDR3 is TGTGCCAGCAGTGCAACCGGGATATTCCGCTTC. This encodes CASSATGIFRF.

The rearrangement joins TRBV18 to TRBJ1-6, with a tentative D call TRBD1 (5 bases). The V end was cut by 3 bases, the J end by 3 bases, with 9 bases between. This CDR3 contains 15 residues. In germline, CDR1 is KGHSH, CDR2 LQKENI. CDR3 sequence reads: CASSPATDYNSPLHF. CDR3 DNA: TGTGCCAGCTCACCTGCGACAGACTATAATTCACCCCTCCACTTT.

The chain employs TRBV2 and TRBJ1-2, with D maybe TRBD1 (5 bases). The CDR3 sequence is 12 residues long. CDR1 and CDR2 from the germline V gene are SNHLY and FYNNEI. V lost 7 bases to trimming and J lost 8 bases, with 14 bases between them. CDR3 sequence: CASIGAGPGYTF. DNA of the CDR3: TGTGCCAGCATTGGGGCAGGTCCCGGCTACACCTTC.

The chain combines TRBV25-1 with TRBJ2-1, with TRBD2 matching over 12 bases. Germline V gene sequence: CDR1 MGHDK, CDR2 SYGVNS. With V trimmed by 2 bases and J by 9 bases, 2 bases remained unmatched. The CDR3 runs 14 residues. The CDR3 DNA sequence: TGTGCCAGCAGTGAACTAGCGGGGGGGCTTGAGCAGTTCTTC. Translating gives CASSELAGGLEQFF.

V usage is TRBV5-1 and J usage is TRBJ2-1; the D gene is possibly TRBD1 (6 bases). The CDR3 length is 16 residues. CDR1 is SGHRS and CDR2 is YFSETQ in the germline V gene. V lost 0 bases, J lost 7 bases, and 17 bases lay in between. The CDR3 spells CASSLDRKGVGNEQFF. CDR3 nucleotides: TGCGCCAGCAGCTTGGACCGTAAGGGGGTGGGGAATGAGCAGTTCTTC.

V gene TRBV6-4 combines with J gene TRBJ1-2; no clear D. The CDR3 has 14 amino acids. V dropped 0 bases and J dropped 5 bases, with 10 bases sitting between them. The germline gives CDR1 MRHNA, CDR2 SNTAGT. The CDR3 nucleotides are TGTGCCAGCAGTGACTCGAGGGCGGATTATGGCTACACCTTC. It specifies CASSDSRADYGYTF.

This rearrangement joins TRBV19 to TRBJ1-1, with 7 nucleotides matching TRBD1. Germline V gene lookup returns CDR1 LNHDA and CDR2 SQIVND (reference sequence). The CDR3 contains 12 residues. With 5 bases clipped from V and 6 bases from J, the junction kept 3 bases outside the gene matches. The CDR3 reads CASSYRGAEAFF. The CDR3 DNA reads as TGTGCCAGTAGTTACAGGGGCGCTGAAGCTTTCTTT.

V is TRBV6-1 and J is TRBJ1-2; no reliable D call. V lost 4 bases to trimming and J lost 6 bases, with 12 bases between them. The germline gives CDR1 MNHNS, CDR2 SASEGT. The CDR3 runs 13 residues. This CDR3 is CASSGPSRDGYTF. CDR3 nucleotides: TGTGCCAGCAGTGGGCCGTCGCGGGATGGCTACACCTTC.

The chain combines TRBV6-6 with TRBJ1-1; D gene unclear. This CDR3 region has 12 residues. Per the germline V gene, CDR1 is MNHNY and CDR2 is SVGAGI (reference sequence). The ends were cut back, 6 bases at V and 5 bases at J, with 10 bases in the middle. CDR3 bases: TGTGCCAGCAGCTCAGGTTGGACTGAAGCTTTCTTT. Encoded protein: CASSSGWTEAFF.

About this clone: Relative to the germline gene, one junction end is altered; a read error may explain this. This sequence joins TRBV7-2 and TRBJ1-2; no clear D gene. The CDR3 has 14 residues. Germline assignment: CDR1 SGHTA and CDR2 FQGNSA. The CDR3, as DNA: TGTGCCAGCAACTTAGGACTATCAAGGGCTGGCTACACCTTC. Translating gives CASNLGLSRAGYTF. The complete variable domain, with remaining parts taken from reference TRBV7-2 and TRBJ1-2, reads GAGVSQSPSNKVTEKGKDVELRCDPISGHTALYWYRQSLGQGLEFLIYFQGNSAPDKSGLPSDRFSAERTGGSVSTLTIQRTQQEDSAVYLCASNLGLSRAGYTFGSGTRLTVV.

This clone appeared once. The rearrangement uses TRBV5-1 and TRBJ1-1; D is unresolved. This CDR3 has 15 amino acids. Trimming stripped 4 bases from V and 3 bases from J, with 16 bases between. CDR1 SGHRS and CDR2 YFSETQ come from the germline V gene. The CDR3, as DNA: TGCGCCAGCAGCCCCGAGCCGGGGAGGGACACTGAAGCTTTCTTT. Translating it yields CASSPEPGRDTEAFF.

The chain links TRBV10-1 to TRBJ2-7; D unresolved. V was pared by 3 bases and J by 11 bases, with 14 bases between. This CDR3 spans 12 amino acids. Germline V lookup: CDR1 WNHNN, CDR2 SYGVQD (reference sequence). In DNA, the CDR3 is TGCGCCAGCAGTGATTCTCCTAGGATCAAGTACTTC. Protein: CASSDSPRIKYF.

The chain combines TRBV6-6 with TRBJ2-7; a possible D gene is TRBD2 (5 bases). The CDR3 sequence is 15 residues long. V was pared by 2 bases and J by 1 base, with 12 bases between. Germline lookup yields CDR1 MNHNY and CDR2 SVGAGI (reference sequence). As DNA, the CDR3 is TGTGCCAGCAGTTACCCCGTGGGAGCTTCCTACGAGCAGTACTTC. As protein: CASSYPVGASYEQYF.